This TCR beta chain was identified in a study of shared clonotypes between healthy human individuals. The study's findings and limits: Clonotype sharing among donors was thought likely to change with sequencing depth.

In the case of this clone: The antigen remains undetermined.

Cells designated naive CD8 were CD45RO-negative and were positively selected for CCR7, with terminally differentiated effector memory CD45RA+ cells excluded. Trimming pared 6 bases from V and 11 bases from J, leaving 19 bases between. Germline V gene lookup returns CDR1 MNHEY and CDR2 SMNVEV (reference sequence). The length of the CDR3 is 13 residues. Authors' data handling: Junction-only immunoSEQ data arrived without quality scores, meaning filtering differed. Produced via immunoSEQ multiplex PCR; TCRdb's table is partial and in-frame only. The V and J calls and clone size come from that table; D and trimming were worked out from the DNA. This table holds about 2.1 million clones, over 85% found once.

This clonotype was obtained from a man aged 18 to 35 in good health. Some clones in this sample may be carry-over from other donors' samples. The V call is TRBV27, the J call TRBJ1-1, with a possible D match to TRBD1 (6 bases). Sequencing input: naive CD8+ T cells from PBMCs. The CDR3 protein is CASSQNRDIEAFF. CDR3 sequence (DNA): TGTGCCAGCAGCCAGAACCGGGACATCGAGGCTTTCTTT.